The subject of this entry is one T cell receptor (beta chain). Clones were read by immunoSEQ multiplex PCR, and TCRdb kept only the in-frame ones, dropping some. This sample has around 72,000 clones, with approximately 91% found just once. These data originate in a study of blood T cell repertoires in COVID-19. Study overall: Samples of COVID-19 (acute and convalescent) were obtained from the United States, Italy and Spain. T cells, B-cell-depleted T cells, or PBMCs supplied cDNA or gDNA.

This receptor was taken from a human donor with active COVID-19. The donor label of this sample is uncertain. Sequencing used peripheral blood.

CDR3 DNA sequence: TGTGCCAGCTCCTGGGCAGGGATGAAATACGAGCAGTACTTC. Residues: CASSWAGMKYEQYF. The J gene is TRBJ2-7, the V gene TRBV11-2; tentative D call: TRBD1 (5 bases). The V gene lost 8 bases and the J gene lost 4 bases, with 18 bases spanning the gap. Germline assignment: CDR1 SGHAT and CDR2 FQNNGV. The CDR3 loop spans 14 amino acids.